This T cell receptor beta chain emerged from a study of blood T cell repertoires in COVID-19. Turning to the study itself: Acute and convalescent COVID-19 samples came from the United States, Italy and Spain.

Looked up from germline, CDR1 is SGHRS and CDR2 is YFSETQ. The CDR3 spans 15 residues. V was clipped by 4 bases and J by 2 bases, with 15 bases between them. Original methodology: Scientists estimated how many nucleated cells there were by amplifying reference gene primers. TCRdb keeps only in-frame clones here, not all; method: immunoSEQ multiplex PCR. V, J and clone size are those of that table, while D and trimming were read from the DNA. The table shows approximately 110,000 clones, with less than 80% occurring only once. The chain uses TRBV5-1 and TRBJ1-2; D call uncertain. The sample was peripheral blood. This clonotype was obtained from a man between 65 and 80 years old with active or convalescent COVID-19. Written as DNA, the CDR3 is TGCGCCAGCAGCATCGCGGGAGGATTAAACTATGGCTACACCTTC. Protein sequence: CASSIAGGLNYGYTF. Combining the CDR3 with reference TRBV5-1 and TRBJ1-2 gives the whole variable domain KAGVTQTPRYLIKTRGQQVTLSCSPISGHRSVSWYQQTPGQGLQFLFEYFSETQRNKGNFPGRFSGRQFSNSRSEMNVSTLELGDSALYLCASSIAGGLNYGYTFGSGTRLTVV.